This entry concerns a single T cell receptor (beta chain). The V gene's germline CDR1 is LGHDT and CDR2 YNNKEL (reference sequence). Trimming removed 5 bases from V and 5 bases from J; junction bases left unmatched: 7. CDR3 size: 14 residues. Libraries were prepared by immunoSEQ multiplex PCR; TCRdb keeps only in-frame clonotypes and omits some of them. The sample carries 220,000 or so clones, around 87% recorded once. These data are taken from a study of blood T cell repertoires in COVID-19. Study details: Specimens from acute and convalescent COVID-19 originated in the United States, Italy and Spain. Sources were T cells, B-cell-depleted T cells, or PBMCs; the material itself was cDNA or gDNA.

The sequence derives from a young man who had been exposed to COVID-19. The chain has TRBV3-1 (or the pseudogene TRBV3-2) and TRBJ2-7; 9 positions agree with TRBD1. Sequences were obtained from PBMCs or T cells enriched from blood (not recorded which). The CDR3 bases are TGTGCCAGCAGCAACCGGGACAGGGTCCACGAGCAGTACTTC. Protein product: CASSNRDRVHEQYF.